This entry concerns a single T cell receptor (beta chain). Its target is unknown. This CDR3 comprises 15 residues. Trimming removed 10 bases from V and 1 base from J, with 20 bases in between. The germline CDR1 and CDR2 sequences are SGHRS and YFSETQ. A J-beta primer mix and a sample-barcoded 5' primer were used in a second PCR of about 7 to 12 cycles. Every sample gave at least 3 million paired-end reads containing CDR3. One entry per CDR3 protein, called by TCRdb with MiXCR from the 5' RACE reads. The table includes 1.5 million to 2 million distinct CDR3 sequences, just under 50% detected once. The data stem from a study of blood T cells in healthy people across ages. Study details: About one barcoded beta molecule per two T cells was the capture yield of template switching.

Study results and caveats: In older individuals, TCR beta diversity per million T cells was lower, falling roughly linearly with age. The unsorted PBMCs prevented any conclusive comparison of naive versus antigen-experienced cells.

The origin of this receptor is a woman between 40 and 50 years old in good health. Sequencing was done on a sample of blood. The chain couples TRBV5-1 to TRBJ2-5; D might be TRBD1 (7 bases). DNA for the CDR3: TGCGCCGACTCTCGAGGCCAGGGGGGCCAAGAGACCCAGTACTTC. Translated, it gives CADSRGQGGQETQYF.